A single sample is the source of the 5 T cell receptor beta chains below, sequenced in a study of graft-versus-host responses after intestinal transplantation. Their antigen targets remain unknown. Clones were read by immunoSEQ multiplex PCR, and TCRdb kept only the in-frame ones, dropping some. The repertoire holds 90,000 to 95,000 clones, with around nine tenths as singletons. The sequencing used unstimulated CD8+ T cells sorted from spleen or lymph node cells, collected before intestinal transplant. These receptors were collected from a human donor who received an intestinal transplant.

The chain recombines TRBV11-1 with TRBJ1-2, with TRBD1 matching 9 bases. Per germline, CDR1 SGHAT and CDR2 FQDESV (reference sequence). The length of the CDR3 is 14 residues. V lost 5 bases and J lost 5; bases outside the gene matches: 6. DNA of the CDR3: TGTGCCAGCAGCCCAGGGACAGGGTGGTATGGCTACACCTTC. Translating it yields CASSPGTGWYGYTF.

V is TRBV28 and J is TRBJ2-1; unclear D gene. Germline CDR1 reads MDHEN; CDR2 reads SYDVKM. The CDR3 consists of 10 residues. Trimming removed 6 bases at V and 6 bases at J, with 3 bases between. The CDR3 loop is CASSLNEQFF. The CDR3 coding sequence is TGTGCCAGCAGCCTCAATGAGCAGTTCTTC.

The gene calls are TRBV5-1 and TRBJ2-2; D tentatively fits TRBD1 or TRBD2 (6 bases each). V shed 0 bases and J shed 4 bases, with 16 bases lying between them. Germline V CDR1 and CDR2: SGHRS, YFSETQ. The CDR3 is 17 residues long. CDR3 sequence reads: CASSLVIGGGSTGELFF. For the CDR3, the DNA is TGCGCCAGCAGCTTGGTCATCGGGGGCGGCAGCACCGGGGAGCTGTTTTTT.

Written as DNA, the CDR3 is TGTGCCAGCAGCTTAGATGGGTCAGGGGTCGATGAGCAGTTCTTC. It is translated as CASSLDGSGVDEQFF. The chain employs TRBV11-2 and TRBJ2-1, with D possibly TRBD1 on 6 matching bases. The ends were cut back, 0 bases at V and 8 bases at J, with 14 bases in the middle. This CDR3 spans 15 amino acids. Germline CDR1 SGHAT, CDR2 FQNNGV.

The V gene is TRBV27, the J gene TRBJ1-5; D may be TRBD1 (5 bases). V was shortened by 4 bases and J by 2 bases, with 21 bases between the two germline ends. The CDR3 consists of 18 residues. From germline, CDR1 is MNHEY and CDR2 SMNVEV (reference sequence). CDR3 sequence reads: CASSSRRRVLLCNQPQHF. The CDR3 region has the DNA TGTGCCAGCAGTTCCCGCCGCAGGGTGCTTCTTTGCAATCAGCCCCAGCATTTT.